The present TCR beta chain was sequenced within a study of cytomegalovirus exposure and HLA in healthy donors. Across the study: Roughly 179 million T cells yielded 120 million or so unique TCR beta sequences, as an earlier analysis found.

Study observations and caveats: Rates of TCR association differed by HLA locus in a later analysis, with DRB1 highest and HLA-C lowest.

Per the germline V gene, CDR1 is SGDLS and CDR2 is YYNGEE. With 4 bases clipped from V and 3 bases from J, the junction kept 7 bases outside the gene matches. The CDR3 has 15 residues. Concerning this clone itself: Its antigen is unknown.

PCR primers comprised 60 Vbeta and 13 Jbeta primers. The method was immunoSEQ multiplex PCR; TCRdb's version includes in-frame clones alone and lacks a portion of them. The sample yields around 30,000 clones, 62% seen once. Material for sequencing was PBMCs. This chain links TRBV9 with TRBJ1-2; 9 positions agree with TRBD1. This receptor was obtained from a male donor in good health and CMV-seropositive. The CDR3 is CASSFTGGLDYGYTF. The DNA for the CDR3 is TGTGCCAGCAGCTTTACAGGGGGCTTGGACTATGGCTACACCTTC.